Included here is one T cell receptor beta chain sequence, with context. Its antigen remains undetermined. Base qualities are not at hand, and no much larger clone is one base apart. This entry belongs to a study of cytomegalovirus exposure and HLA in healthy donors (dated by TCRdb to about 2017). Concerning the study at large: According to a later analysis, one platform produced both the 110 or so validation repertoires and the 670 or so repertoires of the first cohort. The study combined high-throughput TCR immunosequencing, statistical association of individual TCRs with disease status, and machine learning to predict cytomegalovirus infection status. Along with the roughly 700-subject first cohort, a separate validation cohort of some 130 different subjects was used. The study aimed to test whether cataloging public T cell receptors could reveal signatures of past pathogen exposure. What the work shows at the level of the full study, not this receptor alone: The classifier was reported to diagnose cytomegalovirus status with high specificity and sensitivity in both the original and validation cohorts. The study gave a list of more than 150 TCR beta chains associated with cytomegalovirus. A later analysis found that TCRs clustered in the first cohort also tended to co-occur in the 120 or so validation repertoires, with just under 95% of cluster scores above 0. A few of the identified cytomegalovirus-associated TCR beta chains were confirmed in vitro to be specific for cytomegalovirus antigens. It was suggested by the authors that the approach could potentially be generalized to other disease states and immunological phenotypes. Most TCR sequences were seen in very few donors, while some public TCRs were found in many individuals. A later analysis had no HLA typing for the validation cohort, so co-occurrence there was scored across all 130 or so repertoires.

The library was prepared using the immunoSEQ multiplex PCR assay. Per the original workflow: A statistical classification framework was built for diagnosing cytomegalovirus status from the catalog of TCR beta chain sequences. TCRdb re-hosts the immuneACCESS table, in-frame sequences only. Its copies lack some clones; in the studies checked, an unresolved V gene accounts for under half of them, and the cause for the rest is not known. V and J calls and clone size come straight from that table; D and trimming were deduced from the DNA. The sample table lists about 70,000 clones, approximately 95% of them with a count of one. In total, the top ten clones hold about 1.6% of the sample. Donors formed part of the validation cohort, which comprised about 130 subjects and was distinct from the first cohort of under 850 subjects. V and J are truncated by 4 bases and 8 bases respectively, leaving an intervening sequence of 14 bases. CDR1 is given as SNHLY and CDR2 as FYNNEI, both from the germline V gene. The CDR3, cysteine through phenylalanine, is 14 amino acids long. Only the CDR3 part of the read is kept: 42 bases, read in frame from the first base.

The rearranged segments are TRBV2 and TRBJ1-4, with the D segment identity uncertain. The sequence was obtained from a man aged 18-30 years in good health and CMV-seropositive. What was sequenced was PBMCs. CDR3 region: CASSGGSGGEKLFF. The sequenced DNA is TGTGCCAGCAGTGGTGGCTCAGGAGGAGAAAAACTGTTTTTT.